This T cell receptor (beta chain) is from a study of memory CD4+ T cells and cytomegalovirus serostatus. This clone was counted a single time. Profiled with immunoSEQ multiplex PCR; TCRdb holds only in-frame clones, not every one. This table has under 35,000 clones, around 76% appearing once. Germline V lookup: CDR1 SGHAT, CDR2 FQNNGV. V lost 3 bases and J 8 bases, leaving 14 bases between the germline ends. CDR3 length: 15 amino acids. The sort gate was single viable CD3+CD4+CD8-CD45RO+ cells for memory CD4+ T cells. The sequence was collected from an adult in good health and CMV-seronegative. The V call is TRBV11-2, the J call TRBJ1-6; no definite D call. Sequenced material: memory CD4+ T cells from blood. CDR3: CASSLIGTEDSPLHF. DNA of the CDR3: TGTGCCAGCAGCTTGATCGGCACCGAGGATTCACCCCTCCACTTT.